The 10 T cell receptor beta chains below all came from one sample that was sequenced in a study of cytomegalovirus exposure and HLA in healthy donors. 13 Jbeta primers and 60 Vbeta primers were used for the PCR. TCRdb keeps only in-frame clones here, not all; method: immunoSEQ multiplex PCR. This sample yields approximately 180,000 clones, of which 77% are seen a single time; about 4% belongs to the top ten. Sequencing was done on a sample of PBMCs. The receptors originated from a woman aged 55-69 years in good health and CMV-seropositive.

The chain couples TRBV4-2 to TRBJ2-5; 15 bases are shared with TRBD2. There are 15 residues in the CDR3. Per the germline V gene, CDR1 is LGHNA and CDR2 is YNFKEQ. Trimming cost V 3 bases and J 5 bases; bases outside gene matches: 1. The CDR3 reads CASSQGLAGGETQYF. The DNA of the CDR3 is TGTGCCAGCAGCCAGGGACTAGCGGGGGGCGAGACCCAGTACTTC.

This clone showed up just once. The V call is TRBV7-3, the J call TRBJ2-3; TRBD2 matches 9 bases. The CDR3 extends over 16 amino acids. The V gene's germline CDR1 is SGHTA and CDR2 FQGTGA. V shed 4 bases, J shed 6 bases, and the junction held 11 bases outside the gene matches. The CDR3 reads CASSSIAGARRDTQYF. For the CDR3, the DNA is TGTGCCAGCAGCTCCATAGCGGGAGCGCGGCGGGATACGCAGTATTTT. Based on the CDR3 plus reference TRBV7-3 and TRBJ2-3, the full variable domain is GAGVSQTPSNKVTEKGKYVELRCDPISGHTALYWYRQSLGQGPEFLIYFQGTGAADDSGLPNDRFFAVRPEGSVSTLKIQRTERGDSAVYLCASSSIAGARRDTQYFGPGTRLTVL.

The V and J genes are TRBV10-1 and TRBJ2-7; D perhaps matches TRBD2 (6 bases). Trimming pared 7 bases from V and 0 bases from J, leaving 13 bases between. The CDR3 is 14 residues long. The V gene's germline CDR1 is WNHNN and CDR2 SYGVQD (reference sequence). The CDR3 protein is CASKSGGGSYEQYF. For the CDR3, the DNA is TGCGCCAGCAAGTCCGGGGGTGGCTCCTACGAGCAGTACTTC.

The CDR3 nucleotides are TGTGCCGACAGGAAGGCGACAGGGCCCTACAATGAGCAGTTCTTC. Its protein product is CADRKATGPYNEQFF. The gene calls are TRBV2 and TRBJ2-1; 7 nucleotides match TRBD1. Germline lookup yields CDR1 SNHLY and CDR2 FYNNEI. V lost 11 bases, J lost 2 bases, and 12 bases stayed unmatched. The CDR3 spans 15 residues.

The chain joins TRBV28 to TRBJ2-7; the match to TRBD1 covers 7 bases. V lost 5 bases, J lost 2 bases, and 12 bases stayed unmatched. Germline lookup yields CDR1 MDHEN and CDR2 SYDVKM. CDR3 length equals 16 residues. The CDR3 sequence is CASSPADGQETYEQYF. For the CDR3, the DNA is TGTGCCAGCAGTCCTGCTGACGGACAGGAGACCTACGAGCAGTACTTC.

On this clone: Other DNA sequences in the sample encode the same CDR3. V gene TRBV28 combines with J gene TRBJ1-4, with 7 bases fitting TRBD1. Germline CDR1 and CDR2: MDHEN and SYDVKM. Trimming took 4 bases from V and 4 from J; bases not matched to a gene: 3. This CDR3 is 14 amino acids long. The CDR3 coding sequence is TGTGCCAGCAGTTCGGGACAGATTAATGAAAAACTGTTTTTT. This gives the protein CASSSGQINEKLFF.

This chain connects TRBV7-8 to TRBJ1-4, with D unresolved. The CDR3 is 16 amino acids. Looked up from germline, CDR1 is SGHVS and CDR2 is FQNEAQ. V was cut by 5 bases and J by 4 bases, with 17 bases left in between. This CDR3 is CASSPRRLSRNEKLFF. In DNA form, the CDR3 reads TGTGCCAGCAGCCCACGGAGGCTATCCCGTAATGAAAAACTGTTTTTT. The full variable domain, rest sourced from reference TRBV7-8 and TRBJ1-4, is GAGVSQSPRYKVAKRGQDVALRCDPISGHVSLFWYQQALGQGPEFLTYFQNEAQLDKSGLPSDRFFAERPEGSVSTLKIQRTQQEDSAVYLCASSPRRLSRNEKLFFGSGTQLSVL.

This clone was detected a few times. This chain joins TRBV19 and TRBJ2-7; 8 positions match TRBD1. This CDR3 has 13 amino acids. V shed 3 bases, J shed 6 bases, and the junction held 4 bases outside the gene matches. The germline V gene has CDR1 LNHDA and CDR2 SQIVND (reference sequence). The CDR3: CASSIGQGGEQYF. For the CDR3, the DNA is TGTGCCAGTAGTATCGGACAGGGAGGCGAGCAGTACTTC.

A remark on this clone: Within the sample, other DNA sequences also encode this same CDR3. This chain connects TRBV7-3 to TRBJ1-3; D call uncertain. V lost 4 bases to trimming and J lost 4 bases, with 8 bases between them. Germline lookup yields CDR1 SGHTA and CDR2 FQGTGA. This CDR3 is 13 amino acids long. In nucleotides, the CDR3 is TGTGCCAGCAGCTCAGGCAGCGGAAACACCATATATTTT. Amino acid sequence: CASSSGSGNTIYF.

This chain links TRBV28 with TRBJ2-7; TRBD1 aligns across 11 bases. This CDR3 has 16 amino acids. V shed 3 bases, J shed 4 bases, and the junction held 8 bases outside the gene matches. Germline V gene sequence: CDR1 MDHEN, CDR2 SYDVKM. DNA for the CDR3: TGTGCCAGCAGTTTTTCAGGACAGGGGGCCTTTTACGAGCAGTACTTC. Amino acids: CASSFSGQGAFYEQYF.